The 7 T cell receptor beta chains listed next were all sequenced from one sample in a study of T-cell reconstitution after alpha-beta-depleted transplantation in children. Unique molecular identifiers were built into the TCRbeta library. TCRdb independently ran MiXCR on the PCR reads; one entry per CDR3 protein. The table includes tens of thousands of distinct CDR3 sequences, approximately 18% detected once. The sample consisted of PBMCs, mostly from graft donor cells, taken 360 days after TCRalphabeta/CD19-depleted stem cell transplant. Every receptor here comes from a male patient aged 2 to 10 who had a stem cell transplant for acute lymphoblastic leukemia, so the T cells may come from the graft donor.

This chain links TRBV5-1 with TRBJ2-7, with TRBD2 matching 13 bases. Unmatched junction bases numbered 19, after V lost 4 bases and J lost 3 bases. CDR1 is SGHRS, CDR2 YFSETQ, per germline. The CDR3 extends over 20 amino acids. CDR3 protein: CASSTRIRLAGGNFSYEQYF. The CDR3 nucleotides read TGCGCCAGCAGCACCCGAATTCGACTAGCGGGAGGCAACTTTAGCTACGAGCAGTACTTC. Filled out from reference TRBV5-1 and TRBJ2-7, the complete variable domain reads KAGVTQTPRYLIKTRGQQVTLSCSPISGHRSVSWYQQTPGQGLQFLFEYFSETQRNKGNFPGRFSGRQFSNSRSEMNVSTLELGDSALYLCASSTRIRLAGGNFSYEQYFGPGTRLTVT.

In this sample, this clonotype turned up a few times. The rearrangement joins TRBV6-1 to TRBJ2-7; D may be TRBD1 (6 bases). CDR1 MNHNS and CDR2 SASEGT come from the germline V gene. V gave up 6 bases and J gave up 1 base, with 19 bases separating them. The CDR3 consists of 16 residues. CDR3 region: CASSQKGDTISYEQYF. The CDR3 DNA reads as TGTGCCAGCAGCCAAAAGGGGGACACTATTTCCTACGAGCAGTACTTC.

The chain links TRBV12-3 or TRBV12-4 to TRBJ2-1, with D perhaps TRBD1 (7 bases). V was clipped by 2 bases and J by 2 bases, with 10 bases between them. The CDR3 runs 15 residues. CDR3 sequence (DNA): TGTGCCAGCAGTTTAAGGAGGGGGCCCTACAATGAGCAGTTCTTC. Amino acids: CASSLRRGPYNEQFF.

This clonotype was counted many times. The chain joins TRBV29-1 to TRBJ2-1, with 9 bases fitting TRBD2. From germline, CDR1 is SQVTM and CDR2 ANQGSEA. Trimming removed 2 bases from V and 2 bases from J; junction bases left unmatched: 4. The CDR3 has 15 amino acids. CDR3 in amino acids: CSVEWLAGPYNEQFF. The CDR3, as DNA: TGCAGCGTTGAATGGCTAGCGGGACCCTACAATGAGCAGTTCTTC.

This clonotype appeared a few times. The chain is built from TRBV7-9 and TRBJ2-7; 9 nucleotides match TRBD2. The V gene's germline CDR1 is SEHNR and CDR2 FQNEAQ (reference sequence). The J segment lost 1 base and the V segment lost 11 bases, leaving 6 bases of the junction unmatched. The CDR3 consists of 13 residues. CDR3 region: CALAGQGSYEQYF. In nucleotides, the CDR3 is TGTGCCCTAGCGGGGCAGGGATCCTACGAGCAGTACTTC.

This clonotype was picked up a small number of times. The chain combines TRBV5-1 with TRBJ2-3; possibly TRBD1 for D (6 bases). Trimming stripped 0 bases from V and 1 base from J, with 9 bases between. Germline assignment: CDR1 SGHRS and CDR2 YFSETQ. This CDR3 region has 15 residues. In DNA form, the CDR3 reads TGCGCCAGCAGCTTGGACAGGGTTCGCACAGATACGCAGTATTTT. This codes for CASSLDRVRTDTQYF.

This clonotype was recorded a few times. CDR3 DNA sequence: TGTGCCAGCGCCACGAGCGGACAGGGTGGATACGAGCAGTACTTC. Amino acids: CASATSGQGGYEQYF. The V and J genes are TRBV7-8 and TRBJ2-7; 8 nucleotides line up with TRBD1. With V trimmed by 8 bases and J by 4 bases, 13 bases remained unmatched. From germline, CDR1 is SGHVS and CDR2 FQNEAQ. The CDR3 sequence is 15 residues long.